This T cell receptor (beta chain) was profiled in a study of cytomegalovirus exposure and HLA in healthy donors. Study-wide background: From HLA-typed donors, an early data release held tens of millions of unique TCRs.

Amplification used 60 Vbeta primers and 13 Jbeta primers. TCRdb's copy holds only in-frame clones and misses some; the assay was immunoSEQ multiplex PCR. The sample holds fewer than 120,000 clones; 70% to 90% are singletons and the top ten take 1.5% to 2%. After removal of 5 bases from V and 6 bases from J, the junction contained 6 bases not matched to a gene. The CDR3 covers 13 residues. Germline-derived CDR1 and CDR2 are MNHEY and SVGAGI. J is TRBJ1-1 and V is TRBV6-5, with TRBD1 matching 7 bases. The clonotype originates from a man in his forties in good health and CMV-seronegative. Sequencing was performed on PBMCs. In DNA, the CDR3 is TGTGCCAGCAGTCAACAGGGGCCCGCTGAAGCTTTCTTT. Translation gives CASSQQGPAEAFF.